This passage covers 32 T cell receptor beta chains from one sample sequenced in a study of cytomegalovirus exposure and HLA in healthy donors. A multiplex PCR was run with 60 Vbeta primers and 13 Jbeta primers. Data came from immunoSEQ multiplex PCR; TCRdb stores just in-frame clones and leaves some out. The data contain about 190,000 clones, around 80% of them singletons. Input material: PBMCs. The receptors here all came from a woman younger than 35 in good health and CMV-seropositive.

V usage is TRBV28 and J usage is TRBJ1-1; D is unclear. CDR1 and CDR2 from the germline V gene are MDHEN and SYDVKM. CDR3 size: 14 residues. V was pared by 5 bases and J by 4 bases, with 14 bases between. The CDR3 DNA reads as TGTGCCAGCAGTCGAGGAGAGGCCCGCACTGAAGCTTTCTTT. This codes for CASSRGEARTEAFF.

This clone was seen a few times. The chain has TRBV19 and TRBJ2-1; D may be TRBD2 (6 bases). The V gene lost 1 base and the J gene lost 6 bases, with 7 bases spanning the gap. Germline V gene lookup returns CDR1 LNHDA and CDR2 SQIVND (reference sequence). There are 13 residues in the CDR3. The CDR3 sequence: CASSIGTTNEQFF. The DNA of the CDR3 is TGTGCCAGTAGTATAGGGACTACCAATGAGCAGTTCTTC. Supplemented by reference TRBV19 and TRBJ2-1, the full variable domain reads DGGITQSPKYLFRKEGQNVTLSCEQNLNHDAMYWYRQDPGQGLRLIYYSQIVNDFQKGDIAEGYSVSREKKESFPLTVTSAQKNPTAFYLCASSIGTTNEQFFGPGTRLTVL.

With regard to this clone: This same CDR3 is encoded by further DNA sequences in the sample. The rearrangement joins TRBV19 to TRBJ1-5, with a tentative D call TRBD1 (6 bases). Germline values: CDR1 LNHDA, CDR2 SQIVND (reference sequence). V lost 3 bases and J lost 3, with 9 bases in between. The CDR3 has 14 amino acids. Here the CDR3 reads CASSIRTVNQPQHF. The DNA of the CDR3 is TGTGCCAGTAGTATCCGGACAGTCAATCAGCCCCAGCATTTT.

This CDR3 is CASSSEAGASSYNEQFF. The CDR3 DNA reads as TGTGCCAGCTCCTCCGAGGCGGGGGCCAGCTCCTACAATGAGCAGTTCTTC. The chain links TRBV18 to TRBJ2-1, with D maybe TRBD2 (7 bases). Germline V gene sequence: CDR1 KGHSH, CDR2 LQKENI. Trimming removed 6 bases from V and 0 bases from J, with 18 bases in between. The CDR3 totals 17 residues.

This chain joins TRBV11-2 and TRBJ1-3; the D gene is possibly TRBD1 (5 bases). Per germline, CDR1 SGHAT and CDR2 FQNNGV. V gave up 0 bases and J gave up 0 bases, with 9 bases separating them. This CDR3 contains 16 residues. Written as DNA, the CDR3 is TGTGCCAGCAGCTTAGAGGGGCAGCTCTCTGGAAACACCATATATTTT. It translates to CASSLEGQLSGNTIYF.

The chain joins TRBV5-1 to TRBJ2-7; D gene uncertain. CDR1 is SGHRS and CDR2 is YFSETQ in the germline V gene. The CDR3 spans 11 residues. Trimming removed 0 bases from V and 5 bases from J, with 3 bases in between. CDR3 bases: TGCGCCAGCAGCTTGGCCGACGAGCAGTACTTC. Its translation is CASSLADEQYF. Full variable domain (missing parts from reference TRBV5-1 and TRBJ2-7): KAGVTQTPRYLIKTRGQQVTLSCSPISGHRSVSWYQQTPGQGLQFLFEYFSETQRNKGNFPGRFSGRQFSNSRSEMNVSTLELGDSALYLCASSLADEQYFGPGTRLTVT.

The V call is TRBV11-2, the J call TRBJ1-2; 11 bases are shared with TRBD1. This CDR3 spans 14 amino acids. Per germline, CDR1 SGHAT and CDR2 FQNNGV. Germline trimming cut 5 bases from V and 4 bases from J; bases unmatched to any gene: 3. The CDR3 reads CASSPGQGAYGYTF. CDR3 nucleotide sequence: TGTGCCAGCAGCCCAGGACAGGGGGCCTATGGCTACACCTTC.

The chain joins TRBV19 to TRBJ2-2, with D perhaps TRBD1 (6 bases). Trimming stripped 4 bases from V and 4 bases from J, with 16 bases between. Looked up from germline, CDR1 is LNHDA and CDR2 is SQIVND (reference sequence). There are 16 residues in the CDR3. The CDR3 sequence is CASSTPQGWSTGELFF. The CDR3 region has the DNA TGTGCCAGTAGTACGCCACAGGGTTGGAGCACCGGGGAGCTGTTTTTT.

The chain recombines TRBV30 with TRBJ2-5; the match to TRBD2 covers 9 bases. The V gene end was trimmed by 2 bases and the J gene end by 7 bases; junction bases not matched to a gene: 5. The CDR3 contains 13 residues. Germline V lookup: CDR1 GTSNPN, CDR2 SVGIG (reference sequence). The CDR3 nucleotides read TGTGCCTGGAGTCTAGCGGGGCGGGGGACCCAGTACTTC. This codes for CAWSLAGRGTQYF.

This chain joins TRBV14 and TRBJ2-5, with D maybe TRBD2 (5 bases). Germline CDR1 is SGHDN and CDR2 is FVKESK. The CDR3 has 13 residues. Trimming removed 0 bases at V and 9 bases at J, with 11 bases between. The DNA for the CDR3 is TGTGCCAGCAGCCAAGATTCGGGGTTATCCCAGTACTTC. Translation gives CASSQDSGLSQYF.

The genes are TRBV30 and TRBJ2-5, with D perhaps matching TRBD2 (6 bases). Trimming cost V 4 bases and J 5 bases, with 17 bases left between them. Germline V gene sequence: CDR1 GTSNPN, CDR2 SVGIG (reference sequence). This CDR3 contains 14 residues. CDR3 protein: CAWNRFTGSETQYF. DNA for the CDR3: TGTGCCTGGAATCGTTTCACCGGGAGCGAGACCCAGTACTTC. Full variable domain (remainder filled in from reference TRBV30 and TRBJ2-5): SQTIHQWPATLVQPVGSPLSLECTVEGTSNPNLYWYRQAAGRGLQLLFYSVGIGQISSEVPQNLSASRPQDRQFILSSKKLLLSDSGFYLCAWNRFTGSETQYFGPGTRLLVL.

The chain uses TRBV21-1 and TRBJ2-1; TRBD1, the D gene given by the table, was not confirmed from the DNA. TRBV21-1 is described as a pseudogene. CDR3 length equals 20 residues. The CDR3 coding sequence is TGTGCCAGCAGCCAGGATGCAGGGCCGATTCTTCGGAGCTCCTACAATGAGCAGTTCTTC. Encoded protein: CASSQDAGPILRSSYNEQFF.

This clone was seen a single time. This sequence joins TRBV9 and TRBJ2-3, with 7 bases lining up with TRBD2. CDR1 and CDR2 (germline): SGDLS, YYNGEE. V lost 4 bases to trimming and J lost 6 bases; unmatched junction nucleotides: 11. CDR3 length: 15 residues. CDR3 sequence reads: CASSPRTRLWDTQYF. The CDR3 DNA reads TGTGCCAGCAGCCCTCGGACTAGATTATGGGATACGCAGTATTTT. The entire variable domain, with the rest obtained from reference TRBV9 and TRBJ2-3, is as follows: DSGVTQTPKHLITATGQRVTLRCSPRSGDLSVYWYQQSLDQGLQFLIQYYNGEERAKGNILERFSAQQFPDLHSELNLSSLELGDSALYFCASSPRTRLWDTQYFGPGTRLTVL.

V is TRBV7-9 and J is TRBJ1-1; TRBD1 agrees at 7 bases. The CDR3 length is 14 residues. V lost 5 bases, J lost 1 base, and 4 bases stayed unmatched. Germline CDR1 is SEHNR and CDR2 is FQNEAQ (reference sequence). Here the CDR3 reads CASSPRQGNTEAFF. The DNA of the CDR3 is TGTGCCAGCAGCCCCCGACAGGGGAACACTGAAGCTTTCTTT. The whole variable domain, filled in from reference TRBV7-9 and TRBJ1-1, reads DTGVSQNPRHKITKRGQNVTFRCDPISEHNRLYWYRQTLGQGPEFLTYFQNEAQLEKSRLLSDRFSAERPKGSFSTLEIQRTEQGDSAMYLCASSPRQGNTEAFFGQGTRLTVV.

This clone has just one count. The chain recombines TRBV25-1 with TRBJ2-5; the match to TRBD2 covers 14 bases. V trimming: 8 bases; J trimming: 5 bases; junction bases outside the gene matches: 10. CDR1 MGHDK and CDR2 SYGVNS come from the germline V gene. CDR3 length: 16 amino acids. The CDR3 bases are TGTGCCAGCCGACGCAGGACTAGCGGGGGGTCGGAGACCCAGTACTTC. As protein: CASRRRTSGGSETQYF.

V and J are TRBV4-3 and TRBJ2-2; TRBD1 might be the D (5 bases). The V end lost 3 bases, the J end lost 8 bases, and 25 bases lay between the germline ends. The CDR3 contains 18 residues. Germline V CDR1 and CDR2: LGHNA, YSLEER. In DNA, the CDR3 is TGCGCCAGCAGCCAGGGCATACAGGAAGTTCGTTTCGGAGGGGAGCTGTTTTTT. This encodes CASSQGIQEVRFGGELFF.

A single count supports this clone. A read error may produce the germline difference seen at one junction end. The sample has other DNA sequences that encode this CDR3 too. V usage is TRBV7-8 and J usage is TRBJ2-2; a weak D match, TRBD2 (5 bases). This CDR3 has 15 residues. Germline-derived CDR1 and CDR2 are SGHVS and FQNEAQ. This chain's CDR3 is CASSLFGREGAVESF. The DNA of the CDR3 is TGTGCCAGCAGCTTATTCGGTAGAGAGGGAGCTGTCGAATCTTTT.

This clone was seen only once. The chain recombines TRBV4-1 with TRBJ2-5, with 14 bases lining up with TRBD2. CDR1 and CDR2 from the germline V gene are MGHRA and YSYEKL. This CDR3 contains 16 residues. The V segment lost 4 bases and the J segment 5 bases; nucleotides outside the gene matches: 6. The CDR3 region has the DNA TGCGCCAGCAGCCCTGGGACTAGCGGGGGATGGGAGACCCAGTACTTC. Residues: CASSPGTSGGWETQYF.

The CDR3 here is CASSLVTTGYEAFF. The CDR3 bases are TGTGCCAGCAGCTTAGTTACGACAGGGTACGAAGCTTTCTTT. The V and J genes are TRBV11-3 and TRBJ1-1; 7 bases are shared with TRBD1. The CDR3 length is 14 residues. CDR1 and CDR2 (germline): SGHNT, YENEEA. V shed 1 base and J 8 bases; nucleotides not matched to a gene: 7.

The chain is built from TRBV10-2 and TRBJ2-1; the match to TRBD2 covers 12 bases. CDR1 and CDR2 from the germline V gene are WSHSY and SAAADI. V shed 3 bases, J shed 3 bases, and the junction held 6 bases outside the gene matches. The CDR3 totals 17 residues. The CDR3 bases are TGCGCCAGCAGTGATCGGCTAGCGGGGGGGTACTACAATGAGCAGTTCTTC. It yields the protein CASSDRLAGGYYNEQFF.

The CDR3 here is CASSLDGGNNYGYTF. The CDR3 DNA sequence: TGCGCCAGCAGCTTGGATGGGGGCAATAACTATGGCTACACCTTC. The V gene is TRBV5-1, the J gene TRBJ1-2, with D possibly being TRBD1 (6 bases). Germline V gene lookup returns CDR1 SGHRS and CDR2 YFSETQ. Trimming removed 0 bases from V and 1 base from J, with 10 bases in between. The CDR3 has 15 residues.

This clone was picked up a small number of times. The V call is TRBV2, the J call TRBJ1-5; no clear D. This CDR3 contains 16 residues. The germline V and J ends were trimmed by 4 bases and 0 bases, with 13 bases remaining between them. Per germline, CDR1 SNHLY and CDR2 FYNNEI. CDR3 protein: CASSVGRDYSNQPQHF. The CDR3 bases are TGTGCCAGCAGTGTTGGGCGGGATTATAGCAATCAGCCCCAGCATTTT.

The chain couples TRBV27 to TRBJ1-2, with unresolved D. Between the trimmed V and J ends, which lost 5 bases and 10 bases, there was a span of 17 bases. The CDR3 consists of 13 residues. Germline lookup yields CDR1 MNHEY and CDR2 SMNVEV (reference sequence). In DNA form, the CDR3 reads TGTGCCAGCAGTCTGGTCTCGCGGGCCAACTACACCTTC. Its protein product is CASSLVSRANYTF.

The chain employs TRBV16 and TRBJ1-6; no reliable D call. This CDR3 has 15 amino acids. V dropped 0 bases and J dropped 6 bases, with 9 bases sitting between them. Germline V gene lookup returns CDR1 KGHSY and CDR2 FQNENV. The CDR3 nucleotides are TGTGCCAGCAGCCAATCCGCATTCGGTAATTCACCCCTCCACTTT. Protein product: CASSQSAFGNSPLHF.

The chain couples TRBV12-1 to TRBJ2-2; the table's D call of TRBD1 was not tested on the DNA. TRBV12-1 is a pseudogene. The CDR3 loop spans 15 amino acids. CDR3 in DNA: TGTGCCAGCAGCTTTTGCCCAGGGGCTCCCGGGGAGCTGTTTTTT. Translated: CASSFCPGAPGELFF.

The J gene is TRBJ1-2, the V gene TRBV4-3, with no clear D. V dropped 0 bases and J dropped 1 base, with 6 bases sitting between them. Germline CDR1 LGHNA, CDR2 YSLEER. The CDR3 runs 14 residues. CDR3 in DNA: TGCGCCAGCAGCCAAGACGGCGGTAACTATGGCTACACCTTC. This translates into CASSQDGGNYGYTF.

This clone was detected a few times. The chain carries TRBV29-1 and TRBJ2-7, with D unresolved. Trimming stripped 6 bases from V and 6 bases from J, with 12 bases between. The V gene's germline CDR1 is SQVTM and CDR2 ANQGSEA. CDR3 length equals 11 residues. CDR3 sequence (DNA): TGCAGCGTCCTTCCCCCCGGCGAGCAGTACTTC. Its protein is CSVLPPGEQYF.

The CDR3 is CASSPGRGRTNEKLFF. The CDR3 DNA reads TGTGCCAGCAGCCCCGGCAGGGGGCGGACTAATGAAAAACTGTTTTTT. V gene TRBV5-6 combines with J gene TRBJ1-4; 8 bases map to TRBD1. The germline CDR1 and CDR2 sequences are SGHDT and YYEEEE. V trimming: 4 bases; J trimming: 2 bases; junction bases outside the gene matches: 7. The CDR3 length is 16 residues.

In its sample, this clone was seen many times. This chain links TRBV19 with TRBJ2-1, with 13 bases lining up with TRBD2. The CDR3 covers 15 residues. The germline gives CDR1 LNHDA, CDR2 SQIVND (reference sequence). With V trimmed by 6 bases and J by 10 bases, 9 bases remained unmatched. CDR3 nucleotide sequence: TGTGCCAGTAGACTGGGACTAGCGGGGACGGAAGAGCAGTTCTTC. This encodes CASRLGLAGTEEQFF. The whole variable domain, filled in from reference TRBV19 and TRBJ2-1, reads DGGITQSPKYLFRKEGQNVTLSCEQNLNHDAMYWYRQDPGQGLRLIYYSQIVNDFQKGDIAEGYSVSREKKESFPLTVTSAQKNPTAFYLCASRLGLAGTEEQFFGPGTRLTVL.

The chain employs TRBV11-2 and TRBJ2-3, with TRBD2 as a possible D gene (6 bases). This CDR3 is built from 17 residues. The V end was cut by 5 bases, the J end by 2 bases, with 20 bases between. The germline CDR1 and CDR2 sequences are SGHAT and FQNNGV. CDR3: CASSPRDRGSFTDTQYF. CDR3 nucleotide sequence: TGTGCCAGCAGCCCGAGGGACCGGGGGTCTTTCACAGATACGCAGTATTTT. Combining the CDR3 with reference TRBV11-2 and TRBJ2-3 gives the whole variable domain EAGVAQSPRYKIIEKRQSVAFWCNPISGHATLYWYQQILGQGPKLLIQFQNNGVVDDSQLPKDRFSAERLKGVDSTLKIQPAKLEDSAVYLCASSPRDRGSFTDTQYFGPGTRLTVL.

The chain carries TRBV29-1 and TRBJ2-7; 9 nucleotides align to TRBD1. V dropped 2 bases and J dropped 3; count of bases not matched to a gene: 5. The germline V gene encodes CDR1 SQVTM and CDR2 ANQGSEA. The CDR3 runs to 14 residues. As DNA, the CDR3 is TGCAGCGTTGAACCGGTGGGACAGGGCTACGAGCAGTACTTC. Protein product: CSVEPVGQGYEQYF.

The chain links TRBV5-4 to TRBJ2-7; no reliable D call. The CDR3 is 10 amino acids. From germline, CDR1 is SGHNT and CDR2 YYREEE (reference sequence). V shed 6 bases and J shed 3 bases, with 4 bases lying between them. The CDR3 is CASTIYEQYF. DNA of the CDR3: TGTGCCAGCACCATCTACGAGCAGTACTTC.